This T cell receptor beta chain was profiled in a study of regulatory dendritic cells for organ transplantation. Turning to the study itself: Regulatory dendritic cells came from monocytes given vitamin D3 and IL-10.

Allogeneic regulatory or mature dendritic cells were co-cultured for 4 to 6 days with CFSE-labeled sorted T cells at 1:10. FACS sorted CD4+ or CD8+ T cells into CD45RA+ naive and CD45RO+ memory. Study-wide findings and caveats: Memory CD8+ clonal expansion seemed more limited with regulatory than mature dendritic cells. Memory T cells were less diverse than naive, with memory CD8+ most oligoclonal.

Losses at the gene ends were 0 bases for V and 5 bases for J; bases not matched to a gene: 7. CDR1 is SEHNR and CDR2 is FQNEAQ in the germline V gene (reference sequence). The CDR3 consists of 15 residues. On this clone: Antigen unknown.

Clones were sequenced by immunoSEQ multiplex PCR, and TCRdb holds only the in-frame ones, with some missing. The sample has some 12,000 clones, 75% to 80% seen once. The TCR was taken from a human donor in good health. The sample consisted of naive CD8+ T cells from blood cultured with regulatory dendritic cells. Subset indicated: CD45RA+ naive T cells. This rearrangement joins TRBV7-9 to TRBJ2-7; 7 nucleotides match TRBD1. CDR3 in amino acids: CASSLAIQGVDEQYF. In DNA, the CDR3 is TGTGCCAGCAGCTTAGCAATCCAGGGGGTCGACGAGCAGTACTTC.